This TCR beta chain is from a study of Graves' ophthalmopathy and Graves' hyperthyroidism. Study-level results: An 81.08% specificity and roughly 90% sensitivity were achieved by a 13-signature model that separated ophthalmopathy from stable hyperthyroidism.

Per the germline V gene, CDR1 is SGHAT and CDR2 is FQNNGV. The CDR3 has 14 residues. Deletions cut 5 bases from V and 5 bases from J, with 15 bases between. RNA transcripts served as template for amplifying TCR beta CDR3 sequences. The first round was an RT-PCR with HTBI primers, and the second round was a multiplex PCR. TCRdb used MiXCR to reprocess the multiplex PCR reads, holding one entry per CDR3 protein. The sample has around 1.1 million distinct CDR3 sequences; less than 45% are singletons. This clonotype has ten or more counts. Its antigen is as yet unknown. The receptor was derived from an adult man with Graves' hyperthyroidism. V and J are TRBV11-2 and TRBJ2-5; D not resolved. Sample: peripheral blood or thyroid tissue (not recorded which). CDR3 sequence: CASSPQGGSETQYF. The CDR3 DNA follows: TGTGCCAGCAGCCCCCAAGGTGGTTCGGAGACCCAGTACTTC.